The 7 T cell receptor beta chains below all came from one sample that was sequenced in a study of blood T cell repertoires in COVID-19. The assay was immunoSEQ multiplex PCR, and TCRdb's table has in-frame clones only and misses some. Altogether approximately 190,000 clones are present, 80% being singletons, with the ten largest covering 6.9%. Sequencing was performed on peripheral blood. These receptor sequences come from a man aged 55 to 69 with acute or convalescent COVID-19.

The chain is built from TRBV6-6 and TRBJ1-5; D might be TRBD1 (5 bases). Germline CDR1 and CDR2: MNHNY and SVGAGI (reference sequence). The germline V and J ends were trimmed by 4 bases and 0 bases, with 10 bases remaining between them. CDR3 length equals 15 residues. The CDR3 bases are TGTGCCAGCAGTTCAGGGTCCTTTAGCAATCAGCCCCAGCATTTT. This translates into CASSSGSFSNQPQHF.

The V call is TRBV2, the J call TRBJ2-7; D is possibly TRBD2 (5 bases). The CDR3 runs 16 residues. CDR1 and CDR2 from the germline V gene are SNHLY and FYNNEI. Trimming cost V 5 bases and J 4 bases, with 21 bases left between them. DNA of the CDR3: TGTGCCAGCAGTTTGAGGGAAAGTATGGGGATTTACGAGCAGTACTTC. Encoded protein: CASSLRESMGIYEQYF.

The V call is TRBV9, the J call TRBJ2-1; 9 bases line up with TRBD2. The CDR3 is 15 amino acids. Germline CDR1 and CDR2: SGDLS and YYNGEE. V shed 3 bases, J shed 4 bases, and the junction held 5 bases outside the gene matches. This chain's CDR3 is CASSAASGGYNEQFF. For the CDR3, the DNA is TGTGCCAGCAGCGCCGCCAGCGGGGGGTACAATGAGCAGTTCTTC.

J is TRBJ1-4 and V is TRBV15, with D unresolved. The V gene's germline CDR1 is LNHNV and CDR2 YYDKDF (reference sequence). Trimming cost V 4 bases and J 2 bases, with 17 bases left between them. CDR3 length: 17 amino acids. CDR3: CATSITVTASTNEKLFF. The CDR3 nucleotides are TGTGCCACCAGCATTACCGTTACCGCGTCCACTAATGAAAAACTGTTTTTT.

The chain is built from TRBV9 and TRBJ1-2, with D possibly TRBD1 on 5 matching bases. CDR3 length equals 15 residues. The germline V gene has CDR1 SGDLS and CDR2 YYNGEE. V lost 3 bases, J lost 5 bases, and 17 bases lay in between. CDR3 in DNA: TGTGCCAGCAGCGAGCGGGGGACGGATATTTATGGCTACACCTTC. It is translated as CASSERGTDIYGYTF.

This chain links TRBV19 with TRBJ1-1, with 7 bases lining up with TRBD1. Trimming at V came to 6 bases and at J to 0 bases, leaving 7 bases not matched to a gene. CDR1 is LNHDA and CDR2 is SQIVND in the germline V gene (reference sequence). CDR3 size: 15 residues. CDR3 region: CASRPGQRMNTEAFF. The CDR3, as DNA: TGTGCCAGTAGACCGGGACAGCGGATGAACACTGAAGCTTTCTTT.

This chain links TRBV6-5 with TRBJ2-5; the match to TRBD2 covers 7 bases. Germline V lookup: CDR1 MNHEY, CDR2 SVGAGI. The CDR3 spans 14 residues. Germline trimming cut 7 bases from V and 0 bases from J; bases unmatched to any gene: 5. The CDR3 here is CASTSRENQETQYF. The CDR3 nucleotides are TGTGCCAGCACATCGCGGGAGAACCAAGAGACCCAGTACTTC.